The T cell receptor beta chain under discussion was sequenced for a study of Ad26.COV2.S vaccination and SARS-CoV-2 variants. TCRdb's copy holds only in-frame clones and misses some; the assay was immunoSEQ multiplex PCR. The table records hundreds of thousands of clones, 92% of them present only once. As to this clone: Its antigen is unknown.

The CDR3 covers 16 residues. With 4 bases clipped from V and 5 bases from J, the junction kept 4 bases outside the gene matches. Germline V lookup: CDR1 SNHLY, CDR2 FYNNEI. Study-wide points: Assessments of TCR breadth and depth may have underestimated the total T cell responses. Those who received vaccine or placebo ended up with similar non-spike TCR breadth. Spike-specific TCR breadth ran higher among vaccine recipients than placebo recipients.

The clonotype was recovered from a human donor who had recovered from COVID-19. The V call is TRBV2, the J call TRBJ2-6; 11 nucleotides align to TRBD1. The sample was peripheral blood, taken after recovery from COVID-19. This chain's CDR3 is CASSGDRGVRANVLTF. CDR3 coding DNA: TGTGCCAGCAGTGGGGACAGGGGGGTAAGGGCCAACGTCCTGACTTTC.